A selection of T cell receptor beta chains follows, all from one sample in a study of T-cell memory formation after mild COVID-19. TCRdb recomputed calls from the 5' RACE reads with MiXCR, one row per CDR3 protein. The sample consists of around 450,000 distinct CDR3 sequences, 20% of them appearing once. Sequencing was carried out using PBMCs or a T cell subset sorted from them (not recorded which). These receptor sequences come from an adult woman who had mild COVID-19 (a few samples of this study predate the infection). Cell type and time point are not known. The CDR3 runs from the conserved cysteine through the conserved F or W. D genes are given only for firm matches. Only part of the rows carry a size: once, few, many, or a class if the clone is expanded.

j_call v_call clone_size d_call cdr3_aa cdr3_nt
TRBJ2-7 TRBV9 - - CASSGFQGGGSEQYF TGTGCCAGCAGCGGATTTCAGGGGGGCGGTTCCGAGCAGTACTTC
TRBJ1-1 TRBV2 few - CASSEVAAGAFF TGTGCCAGCAGTGAAGTGGCAGCTGGAGCTTTCTTT
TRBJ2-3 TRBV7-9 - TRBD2 CASSELAGGENTQYF TGTGCCAGCAGCGAACTAGCGGGAGGGGAAAATACGCAGTATTTT
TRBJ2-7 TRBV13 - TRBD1 CASSLRQGIEQYF TGTGCCAGCAGCTTAAGACAGGGGATAGAGCAGTACTTC
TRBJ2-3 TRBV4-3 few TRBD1 CASSQPRGPGFADTQYF TGCGCCAGCAGCCAACCCAGGGGGCCGGGCTTCGCAGATACGCAGTATTTT
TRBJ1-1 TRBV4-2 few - CASSQEFQGGNTEAFF TGTGCCAGCAGCCAAGAGTTTCAAGGGGGGAACACTGAAGCTTTCTTT
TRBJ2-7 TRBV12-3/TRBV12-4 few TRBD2 CASSFLAGGVEQYF TGTGCCAGCAGTTTTCTAGCGGGGGGGGTTGAGCAGTACTTC
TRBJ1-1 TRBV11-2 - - CASSLESQGYTEAFF TGTGCCAGCAGCTTAGAATCTCAGGGATACACTGAAGCTTTCTTT
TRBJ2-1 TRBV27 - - CASRQPGEDEQFF TGTGCCAGCAGACAGCCGGGGGAAGATGAGCAGTTCTTC
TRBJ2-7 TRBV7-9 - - CASSFEGDYEQYF TGTGCCAGCAGCTTTGAGGGCGACTACGAGCAGTACTTC
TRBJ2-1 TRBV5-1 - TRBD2 CASSSLLAGGLSNEQFF TGCGCCAGCAGCTCACTATTAGCGGGGGGTTTGTCCAATGAGCAGTTCTTC
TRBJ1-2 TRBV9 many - CASSVSSALYGYTF TGTGCCAGCAGCGTATCGTCGGCCCTCTATGGCTACACCTTC
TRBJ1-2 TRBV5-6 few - CASSAGANYGYTF TGTGCCAGCTCCGCCGGGGCCAACTATGGCTACACCTTC
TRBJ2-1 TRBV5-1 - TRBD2 CASSSGTSGSGRYNEQFF TGCGCCAGCAGCTCCGGGACTAGCGGGAGTGGTCGGTACAATGAGCAGTTCTTC
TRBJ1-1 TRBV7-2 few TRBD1 CASSQGQGKGEAFF TGTGCCAGCAGCCAAGGACAGGGGAAGGGTGAAGCTTTCTTT
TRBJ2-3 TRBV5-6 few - CASSLPGNPLGTQYF TGTGCCAGCAGCTTGCCGGGGAACCCCTTGGGGACGCAGTATTTT
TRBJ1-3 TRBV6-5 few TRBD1 CASSPGTEFSGNTIYF TGTGCCAGCAGTCCCGGGACAGAGTTCTCTGGAAACACCATATATTTT
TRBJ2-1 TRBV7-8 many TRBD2 CASSLARLAGGWIF TGTGCCAGCAGCTTAGCGCGACTAGCGGGGGGGTGGATCTTC
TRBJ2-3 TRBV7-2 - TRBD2 CASSLAPAGGGTDTQYF TGTGCCAGCAGCCTGGCCCCAGCGGGGGGGGGCACAGATACGCAGTATTTT
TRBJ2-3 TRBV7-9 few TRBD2 CASSLVKGLAGTTDTQYF TGTGCCAGCAGCTTAGTGAAGGGACTAGCGGGGACCACAGATACGCAGTATTTT
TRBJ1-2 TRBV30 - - CAWSPTVYYGYTF TGTGCCTGGAGTCCGACCGTATACTATGGCTACACCTTC
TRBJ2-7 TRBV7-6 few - CASSPGPGTVYEQYF TGTGCCAGCAGCCCCGGTCCCGGGACGGTCTACGAGCAGTACTTC
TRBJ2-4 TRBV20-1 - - CSASERVAKNIQYF TGCAGTGCTAGTGAGAGGGTTGCCAAAAACATTCAGTACTTC
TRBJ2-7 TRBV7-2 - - CASSLMSEQYF TGTGCCAGCAGCTTAATGAGCGAGCAGTACTTC
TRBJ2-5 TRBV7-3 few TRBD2 CASSPSSGGYPPQETQYF TGTGCCAGCAGCCCTTCTAGCGGGGGGTACCCCCCCCAAGAGACCCAGTACTTC
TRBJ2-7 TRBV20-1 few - CSARDPGGFYEQYF TGCAGTGCTAGAGACCCAGGGGGGTTCTACGAGCAGTACTTC
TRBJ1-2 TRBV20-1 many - CSASKLGAANGYTF TGCAGTGCTAGCAAGCTGGGGGCGGCGAATGGCTACACCTTC
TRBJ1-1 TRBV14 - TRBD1 CASSPPWTGLVLGEAFF TGTGCCAGCAGCCCCCCCTGGACAGGGTTGGTTCTTGGTGAAGCTTTCTTT
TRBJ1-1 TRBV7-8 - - CASSPRRRNTEAFF TGTGCCAGCAGCCCCAGGCGCAGGAACACTGAAGCTTTCTTT
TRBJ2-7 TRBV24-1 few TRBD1 CATKTGTGAYEQYF TGTGCCACCAAAACCGGGACAGGAGCCTACGAGCAGTACTTC
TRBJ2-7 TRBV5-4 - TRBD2 CASSLGLDNYEQYF TGTGCCAGCAGCCTGGGACTAGATAACTACGAGCAGTACTTC
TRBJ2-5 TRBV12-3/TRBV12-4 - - CASSPAEGGYLLAQETQYF TGTGCCAGCAGCCCCGCGGAGGGGGGTTACCTTCTTGCACAAGAGACCCAGTACTTC
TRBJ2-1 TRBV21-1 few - CASSKLRGDSYNEQFF TGTGCCAGCAGCAAACTCAGGGGTGATTCCTACAATGAGCAGTTCTTC
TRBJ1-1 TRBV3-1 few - CASSLGDLDPEAFF TGTGCCAGCAGCCTAGGGGATCTTGACCCTGAAGCTTTCTTT
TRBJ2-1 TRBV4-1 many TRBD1 CASSRTGQGSVNNEQFF TGCGCCAGCAGCCGGACGGGACAGGGATCCGTCAACAATGAGCAGTTCTTC
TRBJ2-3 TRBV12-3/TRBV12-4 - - CASIAGLSPAGDTQYF TGTGCCAGCATCGCGGGGCTCTCTCCAGCAGGGGATACGCAGTATTTT
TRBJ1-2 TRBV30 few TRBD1 CAWRDSGTGKSLRGYTF TGTGCCTGGAGGGATTCCGGGACAGGGAAATCCCTACGCGGCTACACCTTC
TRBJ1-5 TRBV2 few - CASSVTTETYSNQPQHF TGTGCCAGCAGTGTAACGACGGAAACTTATAGCAATCAGCCCCAGCATTTT
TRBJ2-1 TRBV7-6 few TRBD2 CASSLGAGLADHNEQFF TGTGCCAGCAGCTTAGGGGCGGGACTAGCGGACCACAATGAGCAGTTCTTC
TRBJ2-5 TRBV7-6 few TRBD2 CASSLGLAGSQETQYF TGTGCCAGCAGCTTAGGACTAGCGGGGTCCCAAGAGACCCAGTACTTC
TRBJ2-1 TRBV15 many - CATSRGDLRLGSYNEQFF TGTGCCACCAGCAGAGGGGACCTCCGTCTGGGCTCCTACAATGAGCAGTTCTTC
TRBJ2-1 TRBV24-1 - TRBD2 CATSDTTGGGSYNEQFF TGTGCCACCAGTGACACCACGGGAGGGGGTTCCTACAATGAGCAGTTCTTC
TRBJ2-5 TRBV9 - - CASSVGAEETQYF TGTGCCAGCAGCGTTGGGGCCGAAGAGACCCAGTACTTC
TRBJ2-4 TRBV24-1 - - CATSDGNIQYF TGTGCCACCAGTGACGGAAACATTCAGTACTTC
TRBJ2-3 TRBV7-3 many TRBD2 CASSLAGGSTDTQYF TGTGCCAGCAGTTTAGCGGGAGGGAGCACAGATACGCAGTATTTT
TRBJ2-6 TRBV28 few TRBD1 CASSWDRGSGANVLTF TGTGCCAGCAGTTGGGACAGGGGCTCTGGGGCCAACGTCCTGACTTTC
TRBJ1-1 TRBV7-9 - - CASSGRGGSPLNTEAFF TGTGCCAGCAGCGGAAGGGGGGGGTCGCCTCTGAACACTGAAGCTTTCTTT
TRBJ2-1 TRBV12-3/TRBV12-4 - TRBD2 CASSFWTSGGAYNEQFF TGTGCCAGCAGTTTCTGGACTAGCGGGGGGGCCTACAATGAGCAGTTCTTC
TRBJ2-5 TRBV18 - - CASSPDSSEETQYF TGTGCCAGCTCACCGGACAGCTCTGAAGAGACCCAGTACTTC
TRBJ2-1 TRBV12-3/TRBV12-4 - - CASTPFGGEQFF TGTGCCAGCACCCCCTTTGGAGGTGAGCAGTTCTTC
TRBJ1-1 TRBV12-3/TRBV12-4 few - CASREQGLNTEAFF TGTGCCAGCAGGGAACAGGGCTTGAACACTGAAGCTTTCTTT
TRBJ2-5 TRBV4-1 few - CASSQEPRQETQYF TGCGCCAGCAGCCAAGAACCCAGACAAGAGACCCAGTACTTC
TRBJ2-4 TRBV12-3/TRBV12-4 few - CASSGGGQKAKNIQYF TGTGCCAGCAGCGGGGGAGGACAAAAAGCCAAAAACATTCAGTACTTC
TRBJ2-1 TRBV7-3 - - CASSSPKGGTYNEQFF TGTGCCAGCAGCTCCCCAAAGGGGGGGACCTACAATGAGCAGTTCTTC
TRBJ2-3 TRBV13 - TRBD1 CASSPPDRQRTQYF TGTGCCAGCAGCCCCCCGGACAGGCAGCGGACGCAGTATTTT
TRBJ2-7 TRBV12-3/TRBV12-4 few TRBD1 CASRRQGTSYEQYF TGTGCCAGCAGACGACAGGGTACCTCCTACGAGCAGTACTTC
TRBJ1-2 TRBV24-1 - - CATSDGSGQIAGYTF TGTGCCACCAGTGATGGTAGCGGACAGATCGCTGGCTACACCTTC